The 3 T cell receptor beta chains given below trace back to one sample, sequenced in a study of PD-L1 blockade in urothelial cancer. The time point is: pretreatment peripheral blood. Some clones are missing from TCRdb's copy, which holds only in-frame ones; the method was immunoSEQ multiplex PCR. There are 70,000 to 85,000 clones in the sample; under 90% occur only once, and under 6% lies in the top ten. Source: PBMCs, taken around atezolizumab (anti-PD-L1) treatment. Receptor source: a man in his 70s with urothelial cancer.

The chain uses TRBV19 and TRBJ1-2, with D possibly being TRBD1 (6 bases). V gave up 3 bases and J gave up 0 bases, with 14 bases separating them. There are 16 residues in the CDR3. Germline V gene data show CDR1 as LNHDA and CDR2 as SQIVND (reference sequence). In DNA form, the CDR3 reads TGTGCCAGTAGTATTACTGGGGGCGGCCCTAACTATGGCTACACCTTC. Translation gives CASSITGGGPNYGYTF.

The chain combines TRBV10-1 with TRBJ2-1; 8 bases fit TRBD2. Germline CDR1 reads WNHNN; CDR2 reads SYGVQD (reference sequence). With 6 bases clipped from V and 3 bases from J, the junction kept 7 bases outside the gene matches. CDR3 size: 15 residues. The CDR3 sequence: CASSLTSGGYNEQFF. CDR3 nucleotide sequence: TGCGCCAGCAGCCTAACTAGCGGAGGCTACAATGAGCAGTTCTTC.

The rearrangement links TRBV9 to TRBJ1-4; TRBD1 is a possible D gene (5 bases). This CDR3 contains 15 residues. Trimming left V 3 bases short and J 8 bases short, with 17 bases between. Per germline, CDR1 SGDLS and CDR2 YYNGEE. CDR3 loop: CASSGGGKANEKLFF. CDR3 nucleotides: TGTGCCAGCAGCGGGGGGGGGAAGGCAAACGAAAAACTGTTTTTT. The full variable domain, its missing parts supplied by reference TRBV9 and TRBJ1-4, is DSGVTQTPKHLITATGQRVTLRCSPRSGDLSVYWYQQSLDQGLQFLIQYYNGEERAKGNILERFSAQQFPDLHSELNLSSLELGDSALYFCASSGGGKANEKLFFGSGTQLSVL.